The 30 T cell receptor beta chains in this list originate from one sample, sequenced in a study of cytomegalovirus exposure and HLA in healthy donors (dated by TCRdb to 2016 to 2017). The library was made by the immunoSEQ multiplex PCR assay. The multiplex PCR relied on a mix of 60 forward primers for TCR Vbeta segments and 13 reverse primers for TCR Jbeta segments. Sourced from immuneACCESS, this table was stored by TCRdb with only in-frame sequences that have V and J called. A share of the clones is absent; for the studies checked, an unresolved V gene accounts for under half, and the remainder has no known explanation. The sample table contains fewer than 250,000 clones; only one count was recorded for roughly four fifths of them. Around 1.9% of the sample is held by the ten biggest clonotypes. The sample taken for sequencing was PBMCs. The receptors were sampled from a young man in good health and CMV-seronegative.

This clone was found once. This chain joins TRBV9 and TRBJ2-3; TRBD2 agrees at 14 bases. V dropped 3 bases and J dropped 4; count of bases not matched to a gene: 4. The CDR3 has 16 amino acids. Germline CDR1 reads SGDLS; CDR2 reads YYNGEE. The DNA for the CDR3 is TGTGCCAGCAGCGCGACTAGCGGGAGGGCAGCAGATACGCAGTATTTT. Amino acids: CASSATSGRAADTQYF.

This chain uses TRBV19 with TRBJ1-3; no clear D. V lost 3 bases to trimming and J lost 3 bases, with 9 bases between them. Germline-derived CDR1 and CDR2 are LNHDA and SQIVND (reference sequence). CDR3 length: 14 amino acids. This CDR3 is CASSMGSGGNTIYF. CDR3 in DNA: TGTGCCAGTAGTATGGGTTCAGGTGGAAACACCATATATTTT.

The rearrangement uses TRBV5-4 and TRBJ2-3; maybe TRBD2 (6 bases). V was cut by 1 base and J by 5 bases, with 14 bases left in between. The CDR3 consists of 15 residues. Germline lookup yields CDR1 SGHNT and CDR2 YYREEE (reference sequence). CDR3 residues: CASSLMTGVIDTQYF. Written as DNA, the CDR3 is TGTGCCAGCAGCTTGATGACGGGAGTGATAGATACGCAGTATTTT.

The V and J genes are TRBV7-2 and TRBJ2-2, with TRBD1 as a possible D gene (6 bases). V was clipped by 2 bases and J by 5 bases, with 6 bases between them. There are 13 residues in the CDR3. Germline CDR1 and CDR2: SGHTA and FQGNSA. CDR3 coding DNA: TGTGCCAGCAGCTTACAGGGGACCGGGGAGCTGTTTTTT. Its translation is CASSLQGTGELFF.

V is TRBV28 and J is TRBJ2-1; 12 positions agree with TRBD2. The length of the CDR3 is 15 residues. The junction had 4 bases not matched to a gene; V was cut back by 6 bases and J by 4 bases. Germline CDR1 is MDHEN and CDR2 is SYDVKM. The CDR3 bases are TGTGCCAGCAGGACTAGCGGGAGCCCTTACAATGAGCAGTTCTTC. It encodes CASRTSGSPYNEQFF. Full variable domain (rest looked up from reference TRBV28 and TRBJ2-1): DVKVTQSSRYLVKRTGEKVFLECVQDMDHENMFWYRQDPGLGLRLIYFSYDVKMKEKGDIPEGYSVSREKKERFSLILESASTNQTSMYLCASRTSGSPYNEQFFGPGTRLTVL.

The chain uses TRBV2 and TRBJ2-7; D possibly corresponds to TRBD2 (7 bases). CDR3 length equals 16 residues. Germline CDR1 SNHLY, CDR2 FYNNEI. Trimming took off 7 bases at V and 2 bases at J, with 21 bases between the two ends. The CDR3 nucleotides read TGTGCCAGCATGGGGGGGGGCTGGACACCAACCTACGAGCAGTACTTC. This gives the protein CASMGGGWTPTYEQYF.

The V gene is TRBV15, the J gene TRBJ2-1; 11 bases line up with TRBD2. V shed 2 bases, J shed 5 bases, and the junction held 5 bases outside the gene matches. Germline lookup yields CDR1 LNHNV and CDR2 YYDKDF (reference sequence). CDR3 length equals 16 residues. Written as DNA, the CDR3 is TGTGCCACCAGCAGAAAGACTAGCGGGATCAACAATGAGCAGTTCTTC. This sequence encodes CATSRKTSGINNEQFF.

The chain joins TRBV28 to TRBJ1-2; D is possibly TRBD1 (5 bases). V was shortened by 7 bases and J by 4 bases, with 16 bases between the two germline ends. The V gene's germline CDR1 is MDHEN and CDR2 SYDVKM. The length of the CDR3 is 14 residues. The CDR3 is CASTILGGGYGYTF. The CDR3, as DNA: TGTGCCAGCACCATTTTGGGGGGAGGCTATGGCTACACCTTC.

The gene calls are TRBV9 and TRBJ1-2; 9 positions agree with TRBD1. The length of the CDR3 is 15 residues. Germline V gene lookup returns CDR1 SGDLS and CDR2 YYNGEE. With V trimmed by 4 bases and J by 6 bases, 10 bases remained unmatched. CDR3 region: CASSPLGRTGDGYTF. The DNA for the CDR3 is TGTGCCAGCAGCCCCCTCGGTAGGACAGGGGATGGCTACACCTTC.

V and J are TRBV6-5 and TRBJ1-5, with D unclear. In germline, CDR1 is MNHEY, CDR2 SVGAGI. CDR3 length: 14 residues. Trimming removed 5 bases at V and 2 bases at J, with 10 bases between. The CDR3 nucleotides are TGTGCCAGCAGTCCAATGTTAGGCAATCAGCCCCAGCATTTT. Translating it yields CASSPMLGNQPQHF.

This chain connects TRBV27 to TRBJ2-5; 9 positions agree with TRBD1. CDR1 is MNHEY, CDR2 SMNVEV, per germline (reference sequence). This CDR3 contains 15 residues. Trimming cost V 6 bases and J 5 bases; bases outside gene matches: 10. DNA for the CDR3: TGTGCCAGCAGCCCCACCACAGGGGGCGTGGAGACCCAGTACTTC. This translates into CASSPTTGGVETQYF.

This chain connects TRBV28 to TRBJ2-7, with 11 bases that match TRBD2. The CDR3 has 17 amino acids. The J segment lost 0 bases and the V segment lost 2 bases, leaving 6 bases of the junction unmatched. Germline assignment: CDR1 MDHEN and CDR2 SYDVKM. CDR3 in amino acids: CASSLTTSGTSSYEQYF. CDR3 nucleotide sequence: TGTGCCAGCAGTTTAACGACTAGCGGGACCAGCTCCTACGAGCAGTACTTC.

The chain has TRBV9 and TRBJ2-7; 7 bases match TRBD1. Germline values: CDR1 SGDLS, CDR2 YYNGEE. With V trimmed by 3 bases and J by 13 bases, 7 bases remained unmatched. CDR3 size: 11 residues. The CDR3: CASSGNRGVYF. The CDR3 DNA sequence: TGTGCCAGCAGCGGGAACAGGGGAGTCTACTTC.

The chain recombines TRBV7-2 with TRBJ2-7; D gene unclear. Trimming shortened V by 5 bases and J by 4 bases, and 9 bases separated the two germline ends. CDR3 size: 12 residues. The germline CDR1 and CDR2 sequences are SGHTA and FQGNSA. In nucleotides, the CDR3 is TGTGCCAGCAGCCGCGACATTTACGAGCAGTACTTC. This codes for CASSRDIYEQYF. Together with reference TRBV7-2 and TRBJ2-7, the CDR3 gives the full variable domain: GAGVSQSPSNKVTEKGKDVELRCDPISGHTALYWYRQSLGQGLEFLIYFQGNSAPDKSGLPSDRFSAERTGGSVSTLTIQRTQQEDSAVYLCASSRDIYEQYFGPGTRLTVT.

V and J are TRBV19 and TRBJ2-1; 7 bases map to TRBD1. The CDR3 contains 14 residues. CDR1 is LNHDA, CDR2 SQIVND, per germline (reference sequence). V was pared by 7 bases and J by 3 bases, with 6 bases of the junction left unmatched. CDR3 sequence: CASIPDRDYNEQFF. The CDR3 DNA sequence: TGTGCCAGTATACCCGACAGGGACTACAATGAGCAGTTCTTC.

The genes are TRBV27 and TRBJ2-1; 13 bases match TRBD2. The CDR3 length is 13 residues. Trimming took 4 bases from V and 14 from J; bases not matched to a gene: 5. Germline assignment: CDR1 MNHEY and CDR2 SMNVEV (reference sequence). The CDR3 here is CASSSSGTSGEFF. The CDR3 DNA sequence: TGTGCCAGCAGTTCCTCGGGGACTAGCGGGGAGTTCTTC.

The sample holds one count of this clone. The rearrangement links TRBV7-2 to TRBJ2-3; 8 nucleotides match TRBD2. Trimming at V came to 2 bases and at J to 4 bases, leaving 5 bases not matched to a gene. The CDR3 loop spans 15 amino acids. The germline V gene encodes CDR1 SGHTA and CDR2 FQGNSA. CDR3 region: CASSLSAGVADTQYF. The DNA of the CDR3 is TGTGCCAGCAGCTTATCAGCGGGGGTGGCAGATACGCAGTATTTT. Full variable domain (missing parts from reference TRBV7-2 and TRBJ2-3): GAGVSQSPSNKVTEKGKDVELRCDPISGHTALYWYRQSLGQGLEFLIYFQGNSAPDKSGLPSDRFSAERTGGSVSTLTIQRTQQEDSAVYLCASSLSAGVADTQYFGPGTRLTVL.

The rearrangement uses TRBV23-1 and TRBJ2-1; TRBD1 is a possible D gene (5 bases). TRBV23-1 has ORF status, its function being uncertain. V shed 4 bases and J shed 9 bases, with 28 bases lying between them. The CDR3 spans 18 residues. The CDR3 region is CASSRPLRGKAHHREQFF. CDR3 nucleotide sequence: TGCGCCAGCAGTCGCCCTCTAAGGGGCAAGGCCCACCACCGTGAGCAGTTCTTC.

This clone was seen more than once but under ten times. V usage is TRBV4-3 and J usage is TRBJ1-2; D is perhaps TRBD1 (5 bases). There are 17 residues in the CDR3. CDR1 LGHNA and CDR2 YSLEER come from the germline V gene. The germline V and J ends were trimmed by 3 bases and 7 bases, with 24 bases remaining between them. As DNA, the CDR3 is TGCGCCAGCAGCCAGCGCCACTTGACAGCCCCGCAGGCTGGCTACACCTTC. It yields the protein CASSQRHLTAPQAGYTF.

J is TRBJ1-6 and V is TRBV4-1; possible D gene TRBD1, 6 bases. Germline lookup yields CDR1 MGHRA and CDR2 YSYEKL. The V and J ends lost 5 bases and 4 bases respectively, with 18 bases between them. The CDR3 is 17 residues long. The CDR3 loop reads CASSKQGWESYNSPLHF. Written as DNA, the CDR3 is TGCGCCAGCAGCAAACAGGGTTGGGAGTCGTATAATTCACCCCTCCACTTT.

This clone was recorded a few times. V is TRBV7-9 and J is TRBJ1-4, with no clear D. Germline assignment: CDR1 SEHNR and CDR2 FQNEAQ (reference sequence). Trimming shortened V by 1 base and J by 5 bases, and 11 bases separated the two germline ends. This CDR3 is 15 amino acids long. The CDR3, as DNA: TGTGCCAGCAGCTTAGATTCATCGGGGAATGAAAAACTGTTTTTT. Encoded protein: CASSLDSSGNEKLFF. The variable domain in full, completed from reference TRBV7-9 and TRBJ1-4, reads DTGVSQNPRHKITKRGQNVTFRCDPISEHNRLYWYRQTLGQGPEFLTYFQNEAQLEKSRLLSDRFSAERPKGSFSTLEIQRTEQGDSAMYLCASSLDSSGNEKLFFGSGTQLSVL.

This clone was seen only a few times. J is TRBJ1-6 and V is TRBV7-2, with D possibly being TRBD1 (6 bases). V dropped 5 bases and J dropped 9 bases, with 17 bases sitting between them. Germline values: CDR1 SGHTA, CDR2 FQGNSA. The CDR3 sequence is 15 residues long. Here the CDR3 reads CASSQSDRDVSPLHF. The DNA of the CDR3 is TGTGCCAGCAGCCAATCGGACAGAGACGTTTCACCCCTCCACTTT.

The J gene is TRBJ2-3, the V gene TRBV7-8; a weak D match, TRBD2 (6 bases). The V gene's germline CDR1 is SGHVS and CDR2 FQNEAQ. V gave up 5 bases and J gave up 10 bases, with 22 bases separating them. The CDR3 runs 15 residues. The CDR3: CASSLSGPSERSQYF. The CDR3 region has the DNA TGTGCCAGCAGCCTCAGCGGGCCCTCGGAGCGGTCGCAGTATTTT.

The chain joins TRBV5-6 to TRBJ2-2; D uncertain. Trimming shortened V by 2 bases and J by 0 bases, and 8 bases separated the two germline ends. The germline CDR1 and CDR2 sequences are SGHDT and YYEEEE. The CDR3 runs 15 residues. CDR3 residues: CASSFLQANTGELFF. The CDR3 nucleotides read TGTGCCAGCAGCTTCCTCCAGGCGAACACCGGGGAGCTGTTTTTT.

Comment on this clone: The junction differs from germline at one of its ends, possibly a read error. The chain carries TRBV7-9 and TRBJ1-2; TRBD1 aligns across 10 bases. The CDR3 is 16 amino acids. Germline lookup yields CDR1 SEHNR and CDR2 FQNEAQ (reference sequence). The CDR3 region is CSSSLAAGTGDRGYTF. The CDR3 DNA reads TGTTCCAGCAGCTTAGCCGCGGGGACAGGGGATCGGGGCTACACCTTC.

The chain joins TRBV10-3 to TRBJ1-4, with 10 bases identical to TRBD1. The CDR3 covers 14 residues. J was trimmed by 8 bases and V by 5 bases; bases with no gene match: 5. Germline assignment: CDR1 ENHRY and CDR2 SYGVKD. CDR3 in amino acids: CAISSGTGDEKLFF. The CDR3, as DNA: TGTGCCATCAGTTCCGGGACAGGGGACGAAAAACTGTTTTTT.

The chain is built from TRBV28 and TRBJ1-2, with TRBD1 matching 12 bases. The CDR3 spans 18 residues. After removal of 3 bases from V and 4 bases from J, the junction contained 12 bases not matched to a gene. CDR1 MDHEN and CDR2 SYDVKM come from the germline V gene. The CDR3 sequence is CASSFPTGTGGAGYGYTF. Here the CDR3 DNA reads TGTGCCAGCAGTTTTCCGACCGGGACAGGGGGCGCGGGCTATGGCTACACCTTC.

The chain couples TRBV29-1 to TRBJ2-5; possible D gene TRBD1, 6 bases. This CDR3 comprises 12 residues. Germline V gene data show CDR1 as SQVTM and CDR2 as ANQGSEA. V lost 6 bases to trimming and J lost 4 bases, with 12 bases between them. The CDR3 sequence is CSVNRVRETQYF. CDR3 nucleotide sequence: TGCAGCGTAAACAGGGTTAGAGAGACCCAGTACTTC.

The chain combines TRBV7-9 with TRBJ1-1; D is uncertain. Germline V gene lookup returns CDR1 SEHNR and CDR2 FQNEAQ (reference sequence). The CDR3 extends over 11 amino acids. The V end lost 4 bases, the J end lost 11 bases, and 11 bases lay between the germline ends. CDR3 region: CASSSSERAFF. The CDR3 region has the DNA TGTGCCAGCAGCTCGAGCGAGCGGGCTTTCTTT.

As concerns this clone: At one of its ends the junction is not consistent with the germline gene, which may arise from a read error. V is TRBV6-1 and J is TRBJ1-2, with 11 bases lining up with TRBD1. Germline V CDR1 and CDR2: MNHNS, SASEGT. The CDR3 totals 14 residues. CDR3 nucleotides: TGTGCCAGCAGTGGGACAGGGGGCTACTATGGCCACACCTTC. Encoded protein: CASSGTGGYYGHTF.